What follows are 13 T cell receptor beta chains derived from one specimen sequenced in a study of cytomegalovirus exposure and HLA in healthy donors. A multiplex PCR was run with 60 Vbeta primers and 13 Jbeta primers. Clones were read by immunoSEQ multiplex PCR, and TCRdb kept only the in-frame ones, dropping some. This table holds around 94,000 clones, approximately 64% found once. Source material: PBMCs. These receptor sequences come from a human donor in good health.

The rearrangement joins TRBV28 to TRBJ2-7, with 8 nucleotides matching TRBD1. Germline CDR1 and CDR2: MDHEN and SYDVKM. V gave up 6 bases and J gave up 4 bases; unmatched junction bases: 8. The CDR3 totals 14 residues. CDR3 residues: CASRIFQGAYEQYF. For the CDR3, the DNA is TGTGCCAGCAGGATATTTCAGGGGGCTTACGAGCAGTACTTC. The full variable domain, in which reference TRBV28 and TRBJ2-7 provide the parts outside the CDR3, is DVKVTQSSRYLVKRTGEKVFLECVQDMDHENMFWYRQDPGLGLRLIYFSYDVKMKEKGDIPEGYSVSREKKERFSLILESASTNQTSMYLCASRIFQGAYEQYFGPGTRLTVT.

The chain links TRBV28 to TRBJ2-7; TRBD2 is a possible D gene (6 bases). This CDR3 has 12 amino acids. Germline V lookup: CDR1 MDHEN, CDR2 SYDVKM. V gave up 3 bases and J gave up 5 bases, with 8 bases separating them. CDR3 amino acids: CASSFGGNEQYF. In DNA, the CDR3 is TGTGCCAGCAGTTTTGGAGGGAACGAGCAGTACTTC.

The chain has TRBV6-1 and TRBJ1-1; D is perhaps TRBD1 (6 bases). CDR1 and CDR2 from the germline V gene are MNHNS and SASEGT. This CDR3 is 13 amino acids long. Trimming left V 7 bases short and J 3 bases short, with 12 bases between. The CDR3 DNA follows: TGTGCCAGCAAGGGCAGGGGATACACTGAAGCTTTCTTT. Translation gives CASKGRGYTEAFF.

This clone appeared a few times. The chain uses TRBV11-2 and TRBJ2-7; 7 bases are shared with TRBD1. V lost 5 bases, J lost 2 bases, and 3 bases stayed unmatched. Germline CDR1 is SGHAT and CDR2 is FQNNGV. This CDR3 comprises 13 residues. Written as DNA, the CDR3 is TGTGCCAGCAGCCCCGGACAGGCCTACGAGCAGTACTTC. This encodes CASSPGQAYEQYF.

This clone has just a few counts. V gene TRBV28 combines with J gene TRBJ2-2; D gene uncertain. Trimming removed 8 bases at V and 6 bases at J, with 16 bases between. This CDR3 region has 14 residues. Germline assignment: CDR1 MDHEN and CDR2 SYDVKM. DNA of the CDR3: TGTGCCAGCGGTGCTTTGAGATCGGCCGGGGAGCTGTTTTTT. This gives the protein CASGALRSAGELFF.

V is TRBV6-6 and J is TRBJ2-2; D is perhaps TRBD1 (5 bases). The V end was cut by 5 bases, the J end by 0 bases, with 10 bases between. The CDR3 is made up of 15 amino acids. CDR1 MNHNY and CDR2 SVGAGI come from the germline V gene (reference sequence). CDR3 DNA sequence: TGTGCCAGCAGTCTACAGGACGCGAACACCGGGGAGCTGTTTTTT. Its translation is CASSLQDANTGELFF.

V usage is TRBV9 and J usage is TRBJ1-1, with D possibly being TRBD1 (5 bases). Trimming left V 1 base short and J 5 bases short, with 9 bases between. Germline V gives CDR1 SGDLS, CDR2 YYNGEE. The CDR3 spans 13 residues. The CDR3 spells CASSVNGGTEAFF. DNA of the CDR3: TGTGCCAGCAGCGTAAACGGGGGTACTGAAGCTTTCTTT.

The CDR3 coding sequence is TGTGCCAGTAGTGCGGGGGGATCAGGGGGACGGACTGAAGCTTTCTTT. Translation gives CASSAGGSGGRTEAFF. The chain has TRBV19 and TRBJ1-1, with 7 bases matching TRBD1. Per the germline V gene, CDR1 is LNHDA and CDR2 is SQIVND (reference sequence). The CDR3 length is 16 residues. The V gene end was trimmed by 5 bases and the J gene end by 5 bases; junction bases not matched to a gene: 14.

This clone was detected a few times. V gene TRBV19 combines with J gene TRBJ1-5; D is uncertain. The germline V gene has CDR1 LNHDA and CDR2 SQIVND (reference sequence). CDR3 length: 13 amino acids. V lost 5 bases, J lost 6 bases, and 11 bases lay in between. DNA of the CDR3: TGTGCCAGTAGTTGGTCAAGCGGTCAGCCCCAGCATTTT. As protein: CASSWSSGQPQHF. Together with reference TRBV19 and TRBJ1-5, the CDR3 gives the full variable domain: DGGITQSPKYLFRKEGQNVTLSCEQNLNHDAMYWYRQDPGQGLRLIYYSQIVNDFQKGDIAEGYSVSREKKESFPLTVTSAQKNPTAFYLCASSWSSGQPQHFGDGTRLSIL.

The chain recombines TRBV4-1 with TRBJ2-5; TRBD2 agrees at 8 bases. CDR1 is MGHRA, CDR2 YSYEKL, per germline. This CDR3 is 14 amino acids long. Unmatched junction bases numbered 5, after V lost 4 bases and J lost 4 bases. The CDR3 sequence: CASSPMTSVETQYF. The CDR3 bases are TGCGCCAGCAGCCCGATGACTAGCGTAGAGACCCAGTACTTC.

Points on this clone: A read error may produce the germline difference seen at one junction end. CDR3: CASSLVTVNAEAFF. The CDR3 DNA reads TGTGCCAGCAGCTTAGTGACAGTGAACGCTGAAGCTTTCTTT. The chain has TRBV11-2 and TRBJ1-1; a possible D gene is TRBD1 (5 bases). Germline V CDR1 and CDR2: SGHAT, FQNNGV. This CDR3 has 14 residues.

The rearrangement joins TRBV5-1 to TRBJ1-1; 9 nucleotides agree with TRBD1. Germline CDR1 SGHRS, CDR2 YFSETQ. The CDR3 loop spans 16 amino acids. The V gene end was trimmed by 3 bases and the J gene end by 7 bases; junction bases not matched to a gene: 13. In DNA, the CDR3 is TGCGCCAGCAGCTATGGGGGTACAGGGGGCGCGGTTGAAGCTTTCTTT. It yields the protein CASSYGGTGGAVEAFF.

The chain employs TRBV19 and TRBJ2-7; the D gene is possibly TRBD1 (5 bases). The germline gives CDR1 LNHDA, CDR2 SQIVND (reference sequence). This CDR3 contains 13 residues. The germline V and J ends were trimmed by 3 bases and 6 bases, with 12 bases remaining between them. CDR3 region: CASSMGRVAEQYF. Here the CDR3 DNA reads TGTGCCAGTAGTATGGGCAGGGTTGCCGAGCAGTACTTC.